Presented here are 27 T cell receptor beta chains from one specimen sequenced in a study of blood T cells in healthy people across ages. A sample-barcoded 5' primer and a J-beta primer mix were used in a second PCR of roughly 7 to 11 cycles. TCRdb passed the 5' RACE reads through MiXCR, listing each CDR3 protein once. The sample shows some 700,000 distinct CDR3 sequences, about 20% of them seen only once. Specimen: blood. Source of these receptors: a man between 65 and 85 years old in good health.

This clonotype occurred a few times. The J gene is TRBJ1-1, the V gene TRBV18, with D possibly matching TRBD1 (5 bases). Germline V gives CDR1 KGHSH, CDR2 LQKENI. The CDR3 runs 15 residues. V dropped 1 base and J dropped 0 bases, with 9 bases sitting between them. The CDR3 nucleotides are TGTGCCAGCTCACCACAGGGGACGGTGAACACTGAAGCTTTCTTT. Its translation is CASSPQGTVNTEAFF.

This clonotype has only a few counts. The chain uses TRBV12-3 or TRBV12-4 and TRBJ2-4, with no clear D. The V and J ends lost 5 bases and 0 bases respectively, with 11 bases between them. The CDR3 loop spans 15 amino acids. The CDR3 DNA is TGTGCCAGCAGTCCATCTTTGGGAGCCAAAAACATTCAGTACTTC. This encodes CASSPSLGAKNIQYF.

Comments on this clonotype: No conserved phenylalanine or tryptophan is present at the end of the CDR3, so a read error is the likely explanation. It is unclear where the CDR3 begins or ends on the DNA, so no DNA is shown, and the CDR3 is as TCRdb lists it. The chain couples TRBV6-6 to TRBJ1-2. Including both end residues, the CDR3 is 14 amino acids long. Germline V lookup: CDR1 MNHNY, CDR2 SVGAGI (reference sequence). The CDR3 here is CASSYSPPMEGYGL.

This clonotype showed up many times. The V and J genes are TRBV18 and TRBJ2-7; 7 positions agree with TRBD2. This CDR3 is built from 14 residues. Germline V CDR1 and CDR2: KGHSH, LQKENI. V shed 3 bases, J shed 1 base, and the junction held 3 bases outside the gene matches. This CDR3 is CASSPGGGSYEQYF. As DNA, the CDR3 is TGTGCCAGCTCACCGGGGGGGGGATCCTACGAGCAGTACTTC.

There are a few counts of this clonotype. J is TRBJ2-3 and V is TRBV18, with a possible D match to TRBD2 (6 bases). V shed 6 bases and J shed 2 bases, with 15 bases lying between them. CDR1 and CDR2 (germline): KGHSH, LQKENI. The CDR3 spans 15 residues. Written as DNA, the CDR3 is TGTGCCAGCTCCCCCCTTGGAGGGGACACAGATACGCAGTATTTT. This translates into CASSPLGGDTDTQYF.

The sample holds a few counts of this clonotype. The CDR3 bases are TGTGCCAGCAGCCAAGGTCCGACAGGGCTCAATGAGCAGTTCTTC. Amino acids: CASSQGPTGLNEQFF. The V and J genes are TRBV3-1 and TRBJ2-5; 7 positions agree with TRBD1. The J call is doubtful: the DNA matches TRBJ2-1 better. The germline V gene has CDR1 LGHDT and CDR2 YNNKEL (reference sequence). This CDR3 contains 15 residues.

The chain carries TRBV7-3 and TRBJ1-1; 9 bases agree with TRBD1. Germline V CDR1 and CDR2: SGHTA, FQGTGA. This CDR3 is built from 15 residues. V was clipped by 3 bases and J by 3 bases; unmatched bases: 5. The CDR3 loop reads CASSFRGQGDTEAFF. The CDR3 region has the DNA TGTGCCAGCAGCTTTAGGGGACAGGGAGACACTGAAGCTTTCTTT.

This clonotype has a handful of counts. The CDR3 region is CSARADTQYF. The CDR3 nucleotides read TGCAGTGCTAGAGCAGATACGCAGTATTTT. The chain has TRBV20-1 and TRBJ2-3, with D unclear. The V end lost 1 base, the J end lost 4 bases, and 0 bases lay between the germline ends. The CDR3 spans 10 residues. The germline V gene has CDR1 DFQATT and CDR2 SNEGSKA (reference sequence).

As DNA, the CDR3 is TGTGCCAGCATCTCTGGAAGGTGGGGCGAACCCACAGATACGCAGTATTTT. Translated, it gives CASISGRWGEPTDTQYF. The chain couples TRBV11-2 to TRBJ2-3, with D maybe TRBD1 (5 bases). This CDR3 is built from 17 residues. Germline CDR1 reads SGHAT; CDR2 reads FQNNGV. With 7 bases removed from V and 2 bases from J, the gap between germline ends came to 22 bases.

The chain uses TRBV5-1 and TRBJ1-6; D call uncertain. Germline CDR1 and CDR2: SGHRS and YFSETQ. The CDR3 length is 16 residues. Trimming left V 0 bases short and J 7 bases short, with 14 bases between. The CDR3 loop reads CASSLGGGMINSPLHF. The DNA for the CDR3 is TGCGCCAGCAGCTTGGGCGGAGGGATGATCAATTCACCCCTCCACTTT.

This clonotype appeared once. This chain joins TRBV12-3 or TRBV12-4 and TRBJ1-2; possibly TRBD1 for D (6 bases). The length of the CDR3 is 12 residues. The V and J ends lost 7 bases and 8 bases respectively, with 14 bases between them. This chain's CDR3 is CASIWGLEGYTF. The CDR3, as DNA: TGTGCCAGCATCTGGGGGCTTGAAGGCTACACCTTC.

This rearrangement joins TRBV6-1 to TRBJ2-5; D is undetermined. The tail of the sequence fits TRBJ2-1 better, so the J call may be wrong. CDR3 length: 14 residues. The germline CDR1 and CDR2 sequences are MNHNS and SASEGT. For the CDR3, the DNA is TGTGCCAGCAGTGAAACCGGGCCATACAATGAGCAGTTCTTC. The encoded protein is CASSETGPYNEQFF.

This clonotype appeared a few times. CDR3: CASSFIAQGMYEQYF. CDR3 nucleotides: TGTGCCAGCAGTTTCATTGCTCAGGGGATGTACGAGCAGTACTTC. V gene TRBV12-3 or TRBV12-4 combines with J gene TRBJ2-1; tentatively, D is TRBD1 (6 bases). The J call is uncertain, as TRBJ2-7 better fits the DNA end. The CDR3 runs 15 residues.

A few counts support this clonotype. This may be a read error, as it is one base from a much larger clone. This chain joins TRBV2 and TRBJ2-1, with D possibly TRBD1 on 6 matching bases. Per germline, CDR1 SNHLY and CDR2 FYNNEI. This CDR3 spans 15 amino acids. The CDR3 loop is CASAPRGFSDNEQFF. The CDR3 bases are TGTGCCAGCGCACCCAGGGGTTTCTCCGACAATGAGCAGTTCTTC.

The rearrangement uses TRBV2 and TRBJ2-7, with D hard to call. This CDR3 has 14 residues. Germline CDR1 SNHLY, CDR2 FYNNEI. V was shortened by 2 bases and J by 0 bases, with 8 bases between the two germline ends. Written as DNA, the CDR3 is TGTGCCAGCAGTGAAAGGCAACGCTCCTACGAGCAGTACTTC. Its translation: CASSERQRSYEQYF.

The CDR3 DNA is TGCAGTGCTAGAGGAGGGGGGCCGACCACTGAAGCTTTCTTT. Amino acid sequence: CSARGGGPTTEAFF. The chain recombines TRBV20-1 with TRBJ1-1, with TRBD1 as a possible D gene (6 bases). CDR3 length equals 14 residues. Trimming shortened V by 1 base and J by 4 bases, and 13 bases separated the two germline ends. CDR1 and CDR2 from the germline V gene are DFQATT and SNEGSKA (reference sequence).

This clonotype was found a few times. The chain uses TRBV20-1 and TRBJ1-2; D may be TRBD1 (6 bases). Germline V gives CDR1 DFQATT, CDR2 SNEGSKA (reference sequence). The V and J ends lost 4 bases and 7 bases respectively, with 10 bases between them. This CDR3 comprises 11 residues. CDR3 region: CSATWGAGYTF. The CDR3 nucleotides are TGCAGTGCTACCTGGGGGGCTGGCTACACCTTC.

This clonotype was picked up a small number of times. CDR3 DNA sequence: TGCAGTGCTAGAGGGAGCAAGGGATTTTCCTACGAGCAGTACTTC. This translates into CSARGSKGFSYEQYF. The genes are TRBV20-1 and TRBJ2-7; unclear D gene. V lost 1 base and J lost 1, with 14 bases in between. The CDR3 runs 15 residues. In germline, CDR1 is DFQATT, CDR2 SNEGSKA (reference sequence).

There are a few counts of this clonotype. The chain carries TRBV3-1 and TRBJ1-1; a possible D gene is TRBD1 (6 bases). From germline, CDR1 is LGHDT and CDR2 YNNKEL (reference sequence). This CDR3 comprises 15 residues. With 1 base removed from V and 4 bases from J, the gap between germline ends came to 13 bases. CDR3 amino acids: CASSQAGRGGTEAFF. The DNA for the CDR3 is TGTGCCAGCAGCCAAGCGGGCAGGGGAGGCACTGAAGCTTTCTTT.

V gene TRBV7-2 combines with J gene TRBJ2-3; D remains ambiguous. The CDR3 length is 15 residues. CDR1 and CDR2 (germline): SGHTA, FQGNSA. Deletions cut 1 base from V and 0 bases from J, with 8 bases between. Written as DNA, the CDR3 is TGTGCCAGCAGCTTAGACCCGCTTAGCACAGATACGCAGTATTTT. Protein sequence: CASSLDPLSTDTQYF.

The V call is TRBV29-1, the J call TRBJ1-2, with D possibly TRBD1 on 5 matching bases. Trimming took off 5 bases at V and 5 bases at J, with 15 bases between the two ends. Germline values: CDR1 SQVTM, CDR2 ANQGSEA. The CDR3 runs 13 residues. Here the CDR3 reads CSVLDSGGYGYTF. The CDR3 DNA is TGCAGCGTTCTGGATTCCGGGGGATATGGCTACACCTTC.

Worth noting for this clonotype: Sequence at one end of the junction differs from germline and may be a read error. Here the CDR3 DNA reads TGTGCCAGCAGTTGGGAGGCTCAGGGGTGGAATGGCTACGCCTTC. This encodes CASSWEAQGWNGYAF. The chain has TRBV27 and TRBJ1-2; tentative D call: TRBD1 (6 bases). The CDR3 sequence is 15 residues long. The germline V gene encodes CDR1 MNHEY and CDR2 SMNVEV (reference sequence).

The V gene is TRBV3-1, the J gene TRBJ2-7; D is possibly TRBD2 (5 bases). This CDR3 is 14 amino acids long. Trimming pared 6 bases from V and 2 bases from J, leaving 14 bases between. Germline loops: CDR1 LGHDT, CDR2 YNNKEL (reference sequence). CDR3 coding DNA: TGTGCCAGCAGTCCAGACGGGGTGGCCTACGAGCAGTACTTC. Its translation is CASSPDGVAYEQYF.

V is TRBV18 and J is TRBJ1-1; 8 positions agree with TRBD1. After removal of 8 bases from V and 10 bases from J, the junction contained 9 bases not matched to a gene. Germline V lookup: CDR1 KGHSH, CDR2 LQKENI. The CDR3 length is 12 residues. The CDR3 coding sequence is TGTGCCAGCACTCCGACAGGGGATGGAGCTTTCTTT. Amino acids: CASTPTGDGAFF.

The chain employs TRBV12-3 or TRBV12-4 and TRBJ2-1, with TRBD2 matching 11 bases. After removal of 6 bases from V and 9 bases from J, the junction contained 10 bases not matched to a gene. This CDR3 spans 15 amino acids. The CDR3 loop reads CASSLSGRALGEQFF. In DNA form, the CDR3 reads TGTGCCAGCAGCCTTAGCGGGAGGGCCCTTGGTGAGCAGTTCTTC.

This chain joins TRBV21-1 and TRBJ2-5; the table's D call, TRBD2, has no DNA check behind it. The assigned J gene may be wrong: the sequence end matches TRBJ2-7 better. TRBV21-1 corresponds to a pseudogene. The CDR3 runs to 20 residues. The CDR3 spells CASHLGGKVPSGLSTYEQYV. The CDR3 bases are TGTGCCAGTCATCTGGGGGGCAAAGTTCCCTCCGGACTATCCACCTACGAGCAGTACGTC.

This sequence joins TRBV9 and TRBJ2-2, with TRBD2 identical over 11 bases. Trimming at V came to 3 bases and at J to 3 bases, leaving 13 bases not matched to a gene. CDR3 length: 19 amino acids. Germline CDR1 and CDR2: SGDLS and YYNGEE. The CDR3 region is CASSAHFVPGLADTGELFF. The CDR3 DNA reads as TGTGCCAGCAGCGCCCATTTTGTACCGGGACTAGCGGACACCGGGGAGCTGTTTTTT.